This TCR beta chain was obtained from a study of blood T cell repertoires in COVID-19 (dated by TCRdb to the early 2020s). Regarding the complete study: Samples covering the acute and convalescent phases of COVID-19 were provided by collaborators in the United States, Italy and Spain. The material from the prospective study consisted of cDNA or gDNA derived from T cells, B-cell-depleted T cells, or PBMCs. Deeply sampled blood TCRbeta repertoires from subjects exposed to, actively infected with, or recovered from COVID-19 were included in the dataset. The repertoires were released in a freely available public database meant as a resource for research on the immune response to SARS-CoV-2. The samples were drawn from two sources: the first 160 participants of the ongoing ImmuneRACE study, and 1,254 subjects contributed by 6 global collaborators. A de-identified subject ID, COVID-19 status, age in years and sex were almost always included in the sample metadata. Where available, HLA class I and class II types were taken from metadata supplied by the sample provider and were not determined by assay-based typing. Results the study describes overall, beyond this receptor: The amount of clinical and demographic metadata varied by source and participant and was provided uncurated.

The collaborating institutions used their own protocols to collect whole blood in K2EDTA tubes. For TCRbeta analysis, collaborators shipped samples as frozen whole blood, isolated PBMCs, or DNA extracted from either of those sample types. Counted from cysteine to phenylalanine, this CDR3 has 14 amino acids. Just the 42-base CDR3 DNA is kept, in frame starting at base 1. The germline V gene (reference sequence) yields LNHDA for CDR1 and SQIVND for CDR2. The junction shows trimming of 5 bases on V and 8 bases on J, and the gene matches do not reach 11 bases of it. This clone was seen only a few times. Its antigen remains unidentified. It has no much larger one-base neighbor in the sample; base qualities were not kept. TCRbeta CDR3 regions were amplified from genomic DNA using the immunoSEQ Assay, a bias-controlled multiplex PCR. On the authors' methods: The number of nucleated cells in each sample was estimated by amplification of reference gene primers within the assay. Sequence reads were collapsed and filtered to measure the absolute abundance of every unique TCRbeta CDR3 rearrangement. For each sample, productive Simpson clonality was calculated as the square root of Simpson's diversity index over productive rearrangements. The source is immuneACCESS, and TCRdb retained only in-frame sequences with V and J called. Part of the clones is not carried over; for the studies checked, unresolved V genes explain less than half of this, and the remainder is unexplained. V, J and clone size are those of that table, while D and trimming were read from the DNA. Here the sample has some 200,000 clones; around 86% occur a single time. The ten largest clones represent 5.5% to 7% of the sample.

The chain links TRBV19 with TRBJ1-2; 7 bases in the junction line up with TRBD1. Sequencing input: peripheral blood. The sequence was obtained from an elderly man with acute or convalescent COVID-19. The CDR3 protein sequence reads: CASSVQGPVYGYTF. DNA sequence: TGTGCCAGTAGTGTACAGGGGCCTGTGTACGGCTACACCTTC.